These T cell receptor beta chains were read from a single sample in a study of vaccination effects on CD4 cells after COVID-19. Libraries were prepared by immunoSEQ multiplex PCR; TCRdb keeps only in-frame clonotypes and omits some of them. The sample shows some 52,000 clones, more than 75% of them seen only once. Their antigens remain unidentified. Sequenced here: CD4+ T cells from PBMCs cultured with HCoV-OC43 spike peptides, sampled before COVID-19 vaccination. The source is a human donor who received a COVID-19 vaccine. Both conserved end residues are part of each CDR3. D genes are given only for firm matches. Some rows mark clone size as missing; the rest say once, few, many or name a class of expanded clone.

CDR3 protein	CDR3 DNA	D gene	clone size	V gene	J gene
CASSQVNTIYF	TGTGCCAGCAGCCAAGTTAACACCATATATTTT	-	-	TRBV3-1/TRBV3-2	TRBJ1-3
CASSGPGQPQHF	TGTGCCAGCAGCGGCCCTGGCCAGCCCCAGCATTTT	-	few	TRBV5-5	TRBJ1-5
CASSVSDRAPQPQHF	TGTGCCAGCAGCGTTTCGGACAGGGCCCCTCAGCCCCAGCATTTT	TRBD1	-	TRBV9	TRBJ1-5
CASSTFRGGLAKNIQYF	TGTGCCAGTAGTACCTTCCGGGGGGGCCTAGCCAAAAACATTCAGTACTTC	TRBD2	-	TRBV19	TRBJ2-4
CASMRRGSTDTQYF	TGTGCCAGCATGAGGAGGGGTAGCACAGATACGCAGTATTTT	-	-	TRBV2	TRBJ2-3
CAIKAWGGDQPQHF	TGTGCCATCAAAGCGTGGGGGGGGGATCAGCCCCAGCATTTT	-	-	TRBV10-3	TRBJ1-5
CASTAIMGNEQFF	TGTGCCAGCACAGCTATTATGGGGAATGAGCAGTTCTTC	-	once	TRBV2	TRBJ2-1
CASSFQGYQETQYF	TGTGCCAGCAGCTTTCAAGGGTACCAAGAGACCCAGTACTTC	-	-	TRBV7-2	TRBJ2-5
CASPGTGPTDTQYF	TGTGCCAGCCCCGGGACAGGGCCCACAGATACGCAGTATTTT	TRBD1	-	TRBV5-8	TRBJ2-3
CASSLRRTLAEKLFF	TGTGCCAGCAGCTTGCGCAGGACCTTGGCTGAAAAACTGTTTTTT	-	once	TRBV5-6	TRBJ1-4
CASSEVLVGSQPQHF	TGTGCCAGCAGTGAAGTCCTTGTGGGGAGTCAGCCCCAGCATTTT	-	-	TRBV2	TRBJ1-5
CASSEGTGSTEAFF	TGTGCCAGCAGTGAAGGGACAGGTAGCACTGAAGCTTTCTTT	TRBD1	-	TRBV2	TRBJ1-1
CASSPQTQETQYF	TGTGCCAGCAGCCCACAAACACAAGAGACCCAGTACTTC	-	few	TRBV5-4	TRBJ2-5
CSVVGALGANVLTF	TGCAGCGTTGTGGGGGCGCTCGGGGCCAACGTCCTGACTTTC	-	-	TRBV29-1	TRBJ2-6
CASSQSRQGRRYF	TGCGCCAGCAGCCAATCCAGACAGGGGAGGAGGTACTTC	TRBD1	-	TRBV4-3	TRBJ2-4
CASSLRLALETQYF	TGTGCCAGCAGCTTGAGGCTCGCGCTGGAGACCCAGTACTTC	-	-	TRBV7-2	TRBJ2-5
CASSEFQVSNQPQHF	TGTGCCAGCAGTGAATTCCAGGTGAGCAATCAGCCCCAGCATTTT	-	-	TRBV2	TRBJ1-5
CASSLRGGREAGGYTF	TGCGCCAGCAGCCTTCGGGGGGGCAGAGAGGCCGGTGGCTACACCTTC	-	-	TRBV5-1	TRBJ1-2
CASSPLTSGGAETQYF	TGCGCCAGCAGCCCCTTGACTAGCGGGGGGGCTGAGACCCAGTACTTC	TRBD2	-	TRBV5-1	TRBJ2-5
CASSPLGTGELFF	TGTGCCAGCTCACCACTGGGCACCGGGGAGCTGTTTTTT	-	-	TRBV18	TRBJ2-2
CASSLRLVLRDTQYF	TGTGCCAGCAGCTTGCGGCTAGTTTTGAGAGATACGCAGTATTTT	-	-	TRBV7-9	TRBJ2-3
CASSPPGDRETQYF	TGTGCCAGCTCACCACCCGGGGACAGGGAGACCCAGTACTTC	TRBD1	-	TRBV18	TRBJ2-5
CASSYSPRGVNNEQFF	TGTGCCAGCAGTTACTCCCCGAGAGGCGTGAACAATGAGCAGTTCTTC	-	few	TRBV6-5	TRBJ2-1
CASSIGGTGRNEQFF	TGTGCCAGTAGTATTGGTGGGACAGGGAGGAATGAGCAGTTCTTC	TRBD1	few	TRBV19	TRBJ2-1
CASSPKQLQETQYF	TGTGCCAGCTCACCAAAACAGTTACAAGAGACCCAGTACTTC	-	-	TRBV18	TRBJ2-5
CASFDRAGGGNTIYF	TGTGCCAGCTTTGACCGCGCAGGGGGAGGAAACACCATATATTTT	TRBD1	once	TRBV6-4	TRBJ1-3
CASSDPAGTIYF	TGTGCCAGCAGTGACCCAGCGGGCACCATATATTTT	-	once	TRBV2	TRBJ1-3
CASKAGVNYGYTF	TGCGCCAGCAAGGCGGGAGTTAACTATGGCTACACCTTC	-	few	TRBV10-2	TRBJ1-2
CASSPPRFKETQYF	TGTGCCAGCAGCCCGCCTCGGTTCAAAGAGACCCAGTACTTC	-	-	TRBV7-9	TRBJ2-5
CASSGSATGGEETQYF	TGCGCCAGCAGCGGTAGTGCGACAGGGGGCGAAGAGACCCAGTACTTC	TRBD1	once	TRBV5-1	TRBJ2-5
CATSDPRGPYNHNEQFF	TGTGCCACCAGTGACCCACGTGGGCCCTATAATCACAATGAGCAGTTCTTC	-	-	TRBV24-1	TRBJ2-1
CASSYTGHNSPLHF	TGTGCCAGCAGTTACACGGGTCATAATTCACCCCTCCACTTT	-	-	TRBV6-5	TRBJ1-6
CAWGRTGVMDTQYF	TGTGCCTGGGGAAGGACAGGGGTGATGGATACGCAGTATTTT	TRBD1	-	TRBV30	TRBJ2-3
CASSVLNNQPQHF	TGTGCCAGTAGTGTCCTAAACAATCAGCCCCAGCATTTT	-	-	TRBV19	TRBJ1-5
CASSPYAGNTIYF	TGTGCCAGCAGCCCCTATGCGGGAAACACCATATATTTT	-	once	TRBV3-1/TRBV3-2	TRBJ1-3
CASSRLAGGPGYEQFF	TGTGCCAGCAGCCGCTTAGCGGGGGGGCCCGGTTATGAGCAGTTCTTC	TRBD2	-	TRBV7-3	TRBJ2-1
CATSAQGLLQETQYF	TGTGCCACCTCGGCACAGGGGCTCCTCCAAGAGACCCAGTACTTC	TRBD1	-	TRBV28	TRBJ2-5
CASSSGQSTGELFF	TGCGCCAGCAGCTCGGGACAGTCAACCGGGGAGCTGTTTTTT	TRBD1	-	TRBV5-1	TRBJ2-2
CASSLTSFGESGYTF	TGTGCCAGCAGCTTAACGTCGTTCGGGGAATCTGGCTACACCTTC	-	-	TRBV7-2	TRBJ1-2
CASSYGQGNGYTF	TGTGCCAGCAGTTACGGGCAGGGGAATGGCTACACCTTC	-	-	TRBV6-2/TRBV6-3	TRBJ1-2
CATSDMATAGTDTQYF	TGTGCCACCAGTGACATGGCTACCGCCGGCACAGATACGCAGTATTTT	-	-	TRBV24-1	TRBJ2-3
CASSYGGAANTEAFF	TGTGCCAGCAGCTACGGCGGGGCAGCGAACACTGAAGCTTTCTTT	-	-	TRBV5-4	TRBJ1-1
CASSDRGEKLFF	TGTGCCAGCAGCGACAGGGGGGAGAAACTGTTTTTT	TRBD1	few	TRBV6-5	TRBJ1-4
CASSESTILGSPLHF	TGCGCCAGCAGTGAGTCAACAATCTTGGGTTCACCCCTCCACTTT	-	-	TRBV10-2	TRBJ1-6
CASSQRGGNTEAFF	TGTGCCAGCAGCCAGAGAGGGGGGAACACTGAAGCTTTCTTT	-	-	TRBV3-1/TRBV3-2	TRBJ1-1
CASSEFGNTEAFF	TGTGCCAGCAGTGAATTTGGGAACACTGAAGCTTTCTTT	-	-	TRBV2	TRBJ1-1
CASRRGGDSPLHF	TGTGCCAGCAGACGGGGAGGGGATTCACCCCTCCACTTT	-	-	TRBV11-2	TRBJ1-6
CASSGRDRGNEKLFF	TGTGCCAGCAGCGGAAGGGACAGGGGGAATGAAAAACTGTTTTTT	TRBD1	-	TRBV7-2	TRBJ1-4
CASSPTESGTGKETQYF	TGCGCCAGCAGCCCCACGGAGAGCGGGACAGGGAAAGAGACCCAGTACTTC	TRBD1	-	TRBV5-1	TRBJ2-5
CASSIKWPSNQPQHF	TGTGCCAGTAGTATAAAATGGCCTAGCAATCAGCCCCAGCATTTT	-	-	TRBV19	TRBJ1-5